The 8 T cell receptor beta chains in this list originate from one sample, sequenced in a study of T cell repertoires in cytomegalovirus infection. TCRdb itself ran the reads through MiXCR, one entry per CDR3 protein. The top ten hold 8.8% of the sample, which has about 260,000 distinct CDR3 sequences, approximately 13% seen once. Sequencing used PBMCs. The receptors here all came from a human donor in good health (CMV status not recorded). Some clones in this sample may be carry-over from other donors' samples.

This clonotype came up many times. The rearrangement joins TRBV10-3 to TRBJ1-4; 7 nucleotides line up with TRBD1. Trimming removed 6 bases from V and 6 bases from J; junction bases left unmatched: 7. The CDR3 covers 14 residues. Germline assignment: CDR1 ENHRY and CDR2 SYGVKD. This chain's CDR3 is CAISGDRFYEKLFF. The CDR3 DNA sequence: TGTGCCATCAGCGGGGACAGATTTTATGAAAAACTGTTTTTT.

The CDR3 sequence is CASSQDSYYGYTF. The CDR3 nucleotides are TGTGCCAGCAGCCAAGACAGTTACTATGGCTACACCTTC. V is TRBV14 and J is TRBJ1-2; D ambiguous. The germline CDR1 and CDR2 sequences are SGHDN and FVKESK. V lost 0 bases to trimming and J lost 3 bases, with 5 bases between them. This CDR3 is built from 13 residues. The complete variable domain, with remaining parts taken from reference TRBV14 and TRBJ1-2, reads EAGVTQFPSHSVIEKGQTVTLRCDPISGHDNLYWYRRVMGKEIKFLLHFVKESKQDESGMPNNRFLAERTGGTYSTLKVQPAELEDSGVYFCASSQDSYYGYTFGSGTRLTVV.

The chain recombines TRBV29-1 with TRBJ2-3, with D possibly matching TRBD2 (6 bases). The CDR3 has 12 residues. The V end lost 6 bases, the J end lost 2 bases, and 9 bases lay between the germline ends. Germline CDR1 reads SQVTM; CDR2 reads ANQGSEA. The CDR3: CSVLADTDTQYF. The CDR3 DNA is TGCAGCGTCTTAGCGGACACAGATACGCAGTATTTT.

This clonotype was counted many times. The chain couples TRBV7-3 to TRBJ1-1, with TRBD1 as a possible D gene (5 bases). The CDR3 has 15 residues. With 2 bases removed from V and 3 bases from J, the gap between germline ends came to 13 bases. Germline V gene lookup returns CDR1 SGHTA and CDR2 FQGTGA. CDR3 sequence (DNA): TGTGCCAGCAGCTTATTTCGCAGGGTGGACACTGAAGCTTTCTTT. It is translated as CASSLFRRVDTEAFF.

This clonotype was seen many times. The J gene is TRBJ1-1, the V gene TRBV20-1, with a tentative D call TRBD1 (6 bases). CDR1 is DFQATT, CDR2 SNEGSKA, per germline (reference sequence). With 3 bases removed from V and 4 bases from J, the gap between germline ends came to 12 bases. This CDR3 has 13 residues. The CDR3 reads CSARGRGSTEAFF. The CDR3 DNA follows: TGCAGTGCTAGGGGCAGGGGAAGCACTGAAGCTTTCTTT.

This clonotype has only a few counts. This chain uses TRBV7-9 with TRBJ2-2; TRBD1 matches at 8 bases. Germline CDR1 and CDR2: SEHNR and FQNEAQ (reference sequence). Trimming cost V 4 bases and J 5 bases; bases outside gene matches: 6. The CDR3 sequence is 15 residues long. CDR3 loop: CASSSQGAGTGELFF. CDR3 bases: TGTGCCAGCAGCTCGCAGGGGGCAGGAACCGGGGAGCTGTTTTTT.

A few counts support this clonotype. The rearrangement joins TRBV29-1 to TRBJ2-5, with D hard to call. Germline loops: CDR1 SQVTM, CDR2 ANQGSEA. The CDR3 sequence is 11 residues long. V lost 7 bases and J 4 bases, leaving 10 bases between the germline ends. Written as DNA, the CDR3 is TGCAGCGCCACCCCAGGAGAGACCCAGTACTTC. Translation: CSATPGETQYF.

The chain has TRBV29-1 and TRBJ2-7; 10 bases agree with TRBD2. Germline CDR1 and CDR2: SQVTM and ANQGSEA. The CDR3 spans 15 residues. J gave up 2 bases and V 4 bases, and 8 bases lay outside the gene matches. CDR3 in amino acids: CSVARTSGGPYEQYF. CDR3 DNA sequence: TGCAGCGTTGCCCGGACTAGCGGAGGGCCCTACGAGCAGTACTTC.